These 20 T cell receptor beta chains were all obtained from the same sample, sequenced in a study of shared clonotypes between healthy human individuals. The table came from immunoSEQ multiplex PCR; TCRdb's copy has only in-frame clones and leaves some out. This sample yields about 2.4 million clones, of which approximately 94% are seen a single time; under 0.15% belongs to the top ten. The specimen was naive CD4+ T cells sorted from blood. Specified subset: CD45RA+ positively selected. The receptors stem from a man between 18 and 35 years old in good health.

About this clone: Germline is not matched at one junction end, which may reflect a read error. This rearrangement joins TRBV11-2 to TRBJ2-5; D unclear. From germline, CDR1 is SGHAT and CDR2 FQNNGV. The CDR3 length is 15 residues. CDR3 protein: CASSLPPRRQGTQYF. CDR3 nucleotides: TGTGCCAGCAGCCTACCGCCCCGGCGCCAAGGGACCCAGTACTTC.

The V gene is TRBV4-1, the J gene TRBJ2-1; TRBD2 agrees at 10 bases. The CDR3 contains 15 residues. Per germline, CDR1 MGHRA and CDR2 YSYEKL. The V and J ends lost 6 bases and 5 bases, in that order; junction bases with no gene match: 7. This chain's CDR3 is CASSHPTSGNNEQFF. CDR3 bases: TGCGCCAGCAGTCACCCCACTAGCGGGAACAATGAGCAGTTCTTC.

The rearrangement uses TRBV9 and TRBJ2-3; D might be TRBD2 (5 bases). Looked up from germline, CDR1 is SGDLS and CDR2 is YYNGEE. CDR3 length: 16 amino acids. The ends were cut back, 0 bases at V and 4 bases at J, with 15 bases in the middle. The DNA for the CDR3 is TGTGCCAGCAGCGTAGGGGAGAAACTAGGGTCAGATACGCAGTATTTT. It yields the protein CASSVGEKLGSDTQYF.

The chain couples TRBV19 to TRBJ2-7, with 8 bases fitting TRBD1. Trimming cost V 6 bases and J 6 bases; bases outside gene matches: 10. This CDR3 has 14 residues. CDR1 is LNHDA and CDR2 is SQIVND in the germline V gene (reference sequence). The CDR3 DNA reads TGTGCCAGTAGGACAGGGGACCTCCTCGCCGAGCAGTACTTC. Translated: CASRTGDLLAEQYF.

This chain links TRBV5-1 with TRBJ1-4; D not resolved. Deletions cut 2 bases from V and 6 bases from J, with 2 bases between. The V gene's germline CDR1 is SGHRS and CDR2 YFSETQ. The CDR3 length is 11 residues. Here the CDR3 DNA reads TGCGCCAGCAGCTTACATGAAAAACTGTTTTTT. Its translation is CASSLHEKLFF.

This clone has only one observation. This chain joins TRBV15 and TRBJ1-3; perhaps TRBD1 as D (6 bases). The CDR3 is made up of 16 amino acids. The germline CDR1 and CDR2 sequences are LNHNV and YYDKDF (reference sequence). The germline V and J ends were trimmed by 0 bases and 7 bases, with 16 bases remaining between them. The CDR3 sequence is CATSRDYQGSGNTIYF. DNA of the CDR3: TGTGCCACCAGCAGAGATTATCAGGGGTCCGGCAACACCATATATTTT.

This clone occurred a few times. The identical CDR3 is also encoded by other nucleotide sequences in the sample. This chain joins TRBV5-1 and TRBJ2-1, with 9 bases lining up with TRBD1. The CDR3 loop spans 15 amino acids. Trimming removed 4 bases from V and 2 bases from J; junction bases left unmatched: 4. Germline V gene data show CDR1 as SGHRS and CDR2 as YFSETQ. CDR3 loop: CASSPGTGPYNEQFF. CDR3 nucleotides: TGCGCCAGCAGCCCCGGGACAGGGCCCTACAATGAGCAGTTCTTC.

The chain has TRBV5-1 and TRBJ1-4, with D possibly matching TRBD1 (6 bases). There are 14 residues in the CDR3. Trimming removed 5 bases at V and 3 bases at J, with 11 bases between. In germline, CDR1 is SGHRS, CDR2 YFSETQ. The chain's CDR3 is CASSRGAANEKLFF. The CDR3 DNA reads TGCGCCAGCAGTCGGGGGGCTGCTAATGAAAAACTGTTTTTT.

V gene TRBV19 combines with J gene TRBJ1-1; 7 bases line up with TRBD1. The V gene end was trimmed by 4 bases and the J gene end by 2 bases; junction bases not matched to a gene: 10. This CDR3 is built from 16 residues. In germline, CDR1 is LNHDA, CDR2 SQIVND (reference sequence). The CDR3 DNA is TGTGCCAGTAGTACCCGACAGGGAAGTGGCAACACTGAAGCTTTCTTT. The encoded protein is CASSTRQGSGNTEAFF.

In nucleotides, the CDR3 is TGCAGCGTTGCTGTCGGAACAGCGGGGATAGATGAGCAGTTCTTC. Translation: CSVAVGTAGIDEQFF. The J gene is TRBJ2-1, the V gene TRBV29-1; 7 nucleotides line up with TRBD2. V was clipped by 4 bases and J by 8 bases; unmatched bases: 14. The germline V gene has CDR1 SQVTM and CDR2 ANQGSEA. The CDR3 length is 15 residues.

The chain uses TRBV10-1 and TRBJ2-5, with a possible D match to TRBD1 (5 bases). The CDR3 is 14 amino acids. The germline V gene has CDR1 WNHNN and CDR2 SYGVQD (reference sequence). V lost 3 bases to trimming and J lost 0 bases, with 8 bases between them. CDR3 loop: CASSEGVNQETQYF. DNA of the CDR3: TGCGCCAGCAGTGAAGGGGTCAACCAAGAGACCCAGTACTTC.

The V and J genes are TRBV5-4 and TRBJ1-1, with D maybe TRBD1 (6 bases). The CDR3 runs to 15 residues. Germline CDR1 reads SGHNT; CDR2 reads YYREEE (reference sequence). The V and J ends lost 3 bases and 1 base respectively, with 13 bases between them. CDR3 nucleotides: TGTGCCAGCAGCTCCTGGTACAGGGCGAACACTGAAGCTTTCTTT. This encodes CASSSWYRANTEAFF. Using reference TRBV5-4 and TRBJ1-1 for the parts outside the CDR3, the full variable domain is ETGVTQSPTHLIKTRGQQVTLRCSSQSGHNTVSWYQQALGQGPQFIFQYYREEENGRGNFPPRFSGLQFPNYSSELNVNALELDDSALYLCASSSWYRANTEAFFGQGTRLTVV.

This clone was recorded once. The V call is TRBV28, the J call TRBJ2-7, with a tentative D call TRBD1 (5 bases). With 5 bases removed from V and 0 bases from J, the gap between germline ends came to 8 bases. The CDR3 extends over 13 amino acids. The V gene's germline CDR1 is MDHEN and CDR2 SYDVKM. CDR3 residues: CASSLGHSYEQYF. CDR3 in DNA: TGTGCCAGCAGTCTCGGACACTCCTACGAGCAGTACTTC.

The gene calls are TRBV9 and TRBJ2-2; TRBD1 matches 12 bases. CDR1 and CDR2 from the germline V gene are SGDLS and YYNGEE. The J segment lost 7 bases and the V segment lost 4 bases, leaving 8 bases of the junction unmatched. The CDR3 runs to 16 residues. The chain's CDR3 is CASSPEGQGAGGELFF. CDR3 sequence (DNA): TGTGCCAGCAGCCCTGAGGGACAGGGGGCAGGCGGGGAGCTGTTTTTT. Complete variable domain (other parts from reference TRBV9 and TRBJ2-2): DSGVTQTPKHLITATGQRVTLRCSPRSGDLSVYWYQQSLDQGLQFLIQYYNGEERAKGNILERFSAQQFPDLHSELNLSSLELGDSALYFCASSPEGQGAGGELFFGEGSRLTVL.

The chain is built from TRBV5-4 and TRBJ2-5, with D possibly being TRBD2 (5 bases). CDR1 and CDR2 from the germline V gene are SGHNT and YYREEE (reference sequence). The CDR3 sequence is 15 residues long. The ends were cut back, 4 bases at V and 1 base at J, with 14 bases in the middle. In nucleotides, the CDR3 is TGTGCCAGCAGCGCTGGGTCCCGGGGCCAAGAGACCCAGTACTTC. Residues: CASSAGSRGQETQYF.

This chain connects TRBV13 to TRBJ1-4, with 8 bases lining up with TRBD1. The V segment lost 5 bases and the J segment 6 bases; nucleotides outside the gene matches: 2. CDR3 length: 13 amino acids. The V gene's germline CDR1 is PRHDT and CDR2 FYEKMQ (reference sequence). CDR3 loop: CASSRGQDEKLFF. CDR3 coding DNA: TGTGCCAGCAGCCGGGGACAGGATGAAAAACTGTTTTTT.

The chain employs TRBV5-4 and TRBJ2-5, with 12 bases matching TRBD2. Trimming removed 4 bases from V and 5 bases from J; junction bases left unmatched: 9. The CDR3 totals 16 residues. Looked up from germline, CDR1 is SGHNT and CDR2 is YYREEE (reference sequence). The CDR3 loop is CASSPTSGRLWETQYF. The CDR3 nucleotides are TGTGCCAGCAGCCCGACTAGCGGGAGATTGTGGGAGACCCAGTACTTC. Variable domain in full (rest from reference TRBV5-4 and TRBJ2-5): ETGVTQSPTHLIKTRGQQVTLRCSSQSGHNTVSWYQQALGQGPQFIFQYYREEENGRGNFPPRFSGLQFPNYSSELNVNALELDDSALYLCASSPTSGRLWETQYFGPGTRLLVL.

V usage is TRBV27 and J usage is TRBJ1-3; D call uncertain. Germline loops: CDR1 MNHEY, CDR2 SMNVEV (reference sequence). The CDR3 covers 15 residues. V gave up 5 bases and J gave up 0 bases, with 11 bases separating them. CDR3: CASSPRGGSGNTIYF. In DNA, the CDR3 is TGTGCCAGCAGTCCCCGGGGAGGCTCTGGAAACACCATATATTTT.

This chain joins TRBV19 and TRBJ2-1; D gene uncertain. CDR1 and CDR2 from the germline V gene are LNHDA and SQIVND (reference sequence). CDR3 length: 14 amino acids. V was cut by 3 bases and J by 7 bases, with 13 bases left in between. CDR3 nucleotides: TGTGCCAGTAGTATTAATAAGCTCGAGAATGAGCAGTTCTTC. Protein sequence: CASSINKLENEQFF.

CDR3 amino acids: CASSRSGVLTDTQYF. The CDR3 coding sequence is TGTGCCAGCAGTAGAAGCGGGGTTTTGACAGATACGCAGTATTTT. The chain has TRBV28 and TRBJ2-3, with 7 bases aligning to TRBD2. This CDR3 comprises 15 residues. Germline values: CDR1 MDHEN, CDR2 SYDVKM. Trimming removed 5 bases from V and 3 bases from J; junction bases left unmatched: 8. The full variable domain, rest sourced from reference TRBV28 and TRBJ2-3, is DVKVTQSSRYLVKRTGEKVFLECVQDMDHENMFWYRQDPGLGLRLIYFSYDVKMKEKGDIPEGYSVSREKKERFSLILESASTNQTSMYLCASSRSGVLTDTQYFGPGTRLTVL.